The T cell receptor beta chain described here comes from a study of blood T cell repertoires in COVID-19. Assay: immunoSEQ multiplex PCR; the TCRdb copy retains only in-frame clones and omits some. Of fewer than 250,000 clones in the sample, approximately 90% were seen once. CDR1 is MNHEY, CDR2 SVGAGI, per germline. V was cut by 4 bases and J by 4 bases, with 8 bases left in between. The CDR3 contains 13 residues. Sequencing used PBMCs or T cells enriched from blood (not recorded which). The clonotype comes from a woman aged 30 to 39 with acute COVID-19. The chain has TRBV6-5 and TRBJ1-5, with D unresolved. The CDR3 loop reads CASSFHRNQPQHF. CDR3 DNA: TGTGCCAGCAGTTTTCATCGGAATCAGCCCCAGCATTTT.